The next 31 T cell receptor beta chains were all read from a single sample in a study of blood T cell repertoires in COVID-19. Clones were sequenced by immunoSEQ multiplex PCR, and TCRdb holds only the in-frame ones, with some missing. The sample carries under 150,000 clones, over 80% recorded once. Sample: PBMCs or T cells enriched from blood (not recorded which). The receptors here all came from a woman aged 50 to 65 who had been exposed to COVID-19.

The genes are TRBV5-1 and TRBJ2-7, with 9 positions matching TRBD2. Germline-derived CDR1 and CDR2 are SGHRS and YFSETQ. The CDR3 is made up of 13 amino acids. The V and J ends lost 5 bases and 11 bases, in that order; junction bases with no gene match: 11. The CDR3 DNA reads as TGCGCCAGCAGTCAAAGGTGGGGGACTAGCAAGTACTTC. This translates into CASSQRWGTSKYF.

The chain employs TRBV18 and TRBJ1-2; D uncertain. With 1 base removed from V and 8 bases from J, the gap between germline ends came to 8 bases. This CDR3 contains 12 residues. CDR1 is KGHSH, CDR2 LQKENI, per germline. DNA of the CDR3: TGTGCCAGCTCACCACTACAGATCGGCTACACCTTC. Its translation is CASSPLQIGYTF.

V and J are TRBV9 and TRBJ2-1, with TRBD2 as a possible D gene (7 bases). Trimming removed 5 bases at V and 3 bases at J, with 18 bases between. From germline, CDR1 is SGDLS and CDR2 YYNGEE. This CDR3 comprises 16 residues. The CDR3 nucleotides read TGTGCCAGCAGTCCCGGGGGAGGGGGTAACTACAATGAGCAGTTCTTC. Amino acid sequence: CASSPGGGGNYNEQFF.

The chain joins TRBV7-2 to TRBJ2-3, with a weak D call TRBD2 (5 bases). This CDR3 spans 15 amino acids. Trimming removed 8 bases from V and 3 bases from J, with 18 bases in between. CDR1 SGHTA and CDR2 FQGNSA come from the germline V gene. CDR3 nucleotide sequence: TGTGCCAGCTCTCCTTTGGGAGCGTGGACAGATACGCAGTATTTT. Translated: CASSPLGAWTDTQYF. Complete variable domain (other parts from reference TRBV7-2 and TRBJ2-3): GAGVSQSPSNKVTEKGKDVELRCDPISGHTALYWYRQSLGQGLEFLIYFQGNSAPDKSGLPSDRFSAERTGGSVSTLTIQRTQQEDSAVYLCASSPLGAWTDTQYFGPGTRLTVL.

The chain employs TRBV2 and TRBJ2-7; D not certain. Germline loops: CDR1 SNHLY, CDR2 FYNNEI. The CDR3 loop spans 13 amino acids. V shed 8 bases and J shed 2 bases, with 13 bases lying between them. In DNA form, the CDR3 reads TGTGCCAGCTTTTCTCAACAAACCTACGAGCAGTACTTC. Protein product: CASFSQQTYEQYF.

This rearrangement joins TRBV9 to TRBJ2-1, with 8 bases that match TRBD2. Germline trimming cut 1 base from V and 6 bases from J; bases unmatched to any gene: 9. Germline CDR1 SGDLS, CDR2 YYNGEE. The CDR3 extends over 16 amino acids. Written as DNA, the CDR3 is TGTGCCAGCAGCGTACTCGGCAGCGGGGGTACCAATGAGCAGTTCTTC. Translation: CASSVLGSGGTNEQFF.

The chain combines TRBV6-2 or TRBV6-3 with TRBJ1-5; TRBD1 agrees at 11 bases. CDR3 length equals 15 residues. From germline, CDR1 is MNHEY and CDR2 SVGEGT. Unmatched junction bases numbered 6, after V lost 6 bases and J lost 5 bases. The CDR3 is CASSAPGQGDQPQHF. CDR3 bases: TGTGCCAGCAGCGCACCGGGACAGGGGGATCAGCCCCAGCATTTT.

The V call is TRBV9, the J call TRBJ1-1; maybe TRBD1 (5 bases). This CDR3 is built from 13 residues. V was clipped by 3 bases and J by 7 bases, with 13 bases between them. From germline, CDR1 is SGDLS and CDR2 YYNGEE. The CDR3 reads CASSAPRAGEAFF. In nucleotides, the CDR3 is TGTGCCAGCAGCGCACCCAGGGCTGGTGAAGCTTTCTTT.

The V call is TRBV4-3, the J call TRBJ2-6; D is perhaps TRBD1 (6 bases). V was clipped by 6 bases and J by 3 bases, with 12 bases between them. This CDR3 has 15 amino acids. The germline gives CDR1 LGHNA, CDR2 YSLEER. The CDR3 sequence: CASSSTGIGANVLTF. DNA of the CDR3: TGCGCCAGCAGTAGTACAGGGATTGGGGCCAACGTCCTGACTTTC.

The rearrangement links TRBV7-3 to TRBJ2-1; 13 positions match TRBD2. The germline V gene has CDR1 SGHTA and CDR2 FQGTGA. The CDR3 covers 15 residues. With 5 bases clipped from V and 9 bases from J, the junction kept 7 bases outside the gene matches. The DNA of the CDR3 is TGTGCCAGCAGCCTCGGACTAGCGGGGGCTATTGAGCAGTTCTTC. It translates to CASSLGLAGAIEQFF.

This clone turned up a few times. The V gene is TRBV7-8, the J gene TRBJ1-6, with 9 bases matching TRBD1. The trim removed 2 bases at V and 7 bases at J, leaving 6 bases unmatched. This CDR3 comprises 16 residues. Germline V gives CDR1 SGHVS, CDR2 FQNEAQ. The CDR3 sequence is CASSLNWGQGNSPLHF. CDR3 nucleotide sequence: TGTGCCAGCAGCTTAAACTGGGGACAGGGAAATTCACCCCTCCACTTT.

The chain combines TRBV6-2 or TRBV6-3 with TRBJ2-3, with a tentative D call TRBD1 (8 bases). The CDR3 is 17 residues long. Germline assignment: CDR1 MNHEY and CDR2 SVGEGT. V was shortened by 6 bases and J by 2 bases, with 21 bases between the two germline ends. CDR3 region: CASSPRTGRGYTDTQYF. The CDR3 region has the DNA TGTGCCAGCAGCCCCCGGACAGGGAGGGGGTACACAGATACGCAGTATTTT.

This clone was counted once. The V call is TRBV5-6, the J call TRBJ2-5, with D maybe TRBD1 (6 bases). Germline V gives CDR1 SGHDT, CDR2 YYEEEE. This CDR3 is 14 amino acids long. V was shortened by 0 bases and J by 5 bases, with 11 bases between the two germline ends. This CDR3 is CASSLGTGWETQYF. DNA for the CDR3: TGTGCCAGCAGCTTGGGAACAGGGTGGGAGACCCAGTACTTC.

The chain has TRBV5-4 and TRBJ2-1; 10 bases map to TRBD2. The CDR3 is made up of 17 amino acids. With V trimmed by 5 bases and J by 0 bases, 8 bases remained unmatched. Germline CDR1 SGHNT, CDR2 YYREEE (reference sequence). The DNA of the CDR3 is TGTGCCAGCAGTCCGGGACTAGCGCAGAGCTCCTACAATGAGCAGTTCTTC. Residues: CASSPGLAQSSYNEQFF.

The chain is built from TRBV10-3 and TRBJ1-6; a weak D match, TRBD1 (6 bases). CDR1 is ENHRY, CDR2 SYGVKD, per germline. This CDR3 has 16 amino acids. Trimming left V 5 bases short and J 6 bases short, with 17 bases between. Written as DNA, the CDR3 is TGTGCCATCAGTCAATCCGGGACAAACGTTAATTCACCCCTCCACTTT. This codes for CAISQSGTNVNSPLHF.

The chain couples TRBV7-2 to TRBJ1-6; no clear D gene. V was pared by 5 bases and J by 5 bases, with 13 bases between. Germline CDR1 and CDR2: SGHTA and FQGNSA. The CDR3 extends over 15 amino acids. Here the CDR3 reads CASSLGRHDNSPLHF. CDR3 DNA: TGTGCCAGCAGCCTTGGGAGGCATGATAATTCACCCCTCCACTTT.

The V gene is TRBV5-8, the J gene TRBJ2-1, with 10 bases fitting TRBD1. This CDR3 comprises 13 residues. V lost 6 bases, J lost 6 bases, and 3 bases stayed unmatched. Germline V lookup: CDR1 SGHTS, CDR2 YDEGEE. The CDR3: CASTWTGGNEQFF. The CDR3 DNA reads TGTGCCAGCACTTGGACAGGGGGCAATGAGCAGTTCTTC.

The chain recombines TRBV20-1 with TRBJ1-1; D unclear. The CDR3 contains 10 residues. The V end lost 3 bases, the J end lost 7 bases, and 6 bases lay between the germline ends. Germline CDR1 is DFQATT and CDR2 is SNEGSKA (reference sequence). CDR3 residues: CSASLYEAFF. The CDR3 coding sequence is TGCAGTGCTAGCTTATATGAAGCTTTCTTT.

The chain carries TRBV18 and TRBJ1-4; tentatively, D is TRBD1 (6 bases). V lost 6 bases and J lost 4, with 15 bases in between. The CDR3 spans 15 residues. Germline V CDR1 and CDR2: KGHSH, LQKENI. The CDR3: CASSAQGRINEKLFF. The CDR3 DNA reads as TGTGCCAGCTCCGCTCAGGGGCGGATTAATGAAAAACTGTTTTTT.

The CDR3 DNA reads TGTGCCAGCGGGGCGGGGACTAATGAAAAACTGTTTTTT. This sequence encodes CASGAGTNEKLFF. The rearrangement links TRBV28 to TRBJ1-4, with D maybe TRBD1 (5 bases). There are 13 residues in the CDR3. Germline values: CDR1 MDHEN, CDR2 SYDVKM. V lost 8 bases, J lost 2 bases, and 9 bases lay in between.

The J gene is TRBJ2-1, the V gene TRBV18, with D tentatively TRBD1 (5 bases). The CDR3 is 16 residues long. The V gene lost 1 base and the J gene lost 2 bases, with 12 bases spanning the gap. Germline CDR1 KGHSH, CDR2 LQKENI. The CDR3 DNA is TGTGCCAGCTCACCACTCCCGACAGTAACCTACAATGAGCAGTTCTTC. It yields the protein CASSPLPTVTYNEQFF. Full variable domain (remainder filled in from reference TRBV18 and TRBJ2-1): NAGVMQNPRHLVRRRGQEARLRCSPMKGHSHVYWYRQLPEEGLKFMVYLQKENIIDESGMPKERFSAEFPKEGPSILRIQQVVRGDSAAYFCASSPLPTVTYNEQFFGPGTRLTVL.

V gene TRBV24-1 combines with J gene TRBJ2-3; 7 bases are shared with TRBD2. The CDR3 loop spans 15 amino acids. The junction had 7 bases not matched to a gene; V was cut back by 6 bases and J by 2 bases. Looked up from germline, CDR1 is KGHDR and CDR2 is SFDVKD. The CDR3 DNA sequence: TGTGCCACCAGTACAAGCGGGACGTTCACAGATACGCAGTATTTT. Translated, it gives CATSTSGTFTDTQYF.

The chain employs TRBV7-8 and TRBJ1-3; 7 bases match TRBD1. V lost 1 base, J lost 0 bases, and 6 bases stayed unmatched. Germline V lookup: CDR1 SGHVS, CDR2 FQNEAQ. The CDR3 has 17 residues. This CDR3 is CASSLVGRGFSGNTIYF. The CDR3 DNA follows: TGTGCCAGCAGCTTAGTCGGCAGGGGGTTCTCTGGAAACACCATATATTTT.

DNA for the CDR3: TGTGCAAGTCGCCCCGGAGTAGGGGAAATACATGAGCAGTTCTTC. This sequence encodes CASRPGVGEIHEQFF. J is TRBJ2-1 and V is TRBV12-2; the DNA was not used to check the table's D call, TRBD1. TRBV12-2 is a pseudogene segment. The CDR3 consists of 15 residues.

V gene TRBV29-1 combines with J gene TRBJ1-5; 8 bases fit TRBD1. Unmatched junction bases numbered 3, after V lost 6 bases and J lost 2 bases. The germline V gene has CDR1 SQVTM and CDR2 ANQGSEA. CDR3 size: 13 residues. The CDR3 bases are TGCAGCGTCGGACAGGGAGGCAATCAGCCCCAGCATTTT. Translating it yields CSVGQGGNQPQHF. Combining the CDR3 with reference TRBV29-1 and TRBJ1-5 gives the whole variable domain SAVISQKPSRDICQRGTSLTIQCQVDSQVTMMFWYRQQPGQSLTLIATANQGSEATYESGFVIDKFPISRPNLTFSTLTVSNMSPEDSSIYLCSVGQGGNQPQHFGDGTRLSIL.

This chain links TRBV7-8 with TRBJ1-5, with TRBD1 matching over 8 bases. This CDR3 region has 15 residues. Per germline, CDR1 SGHVS and CDR2 FQNEAQ. The junction had 7 bases not matched to a gene; V was cut back by 5 bases and J by 4 bases. The DNA for the CDR3 is TGTGCCAGCAGCAAGGACAGGGTCCGGAATCAGCCCCAGCATTTT. Translating it yields CASSKDRVRNQPQHF.

The rearrangement uses TRBV5-1 and TRBJ2-1; 8 positions agree with TRBD2. Germline CDR1 SGHRS, CDR2 YFSETQ. The CDR3 consists of 15 residues. Unmatched junction bases numbered 5, after V lost 0 bases and J lost 6 bases. The CDR3 protein is CASSLEGLGGNEQFF. The CDR3 DNA sequence: TGCGCCAGCAGCTTGGAGGGACTAGGAGGCAATGAGCAGTTCTTC.

This chain joins TRBV6-2 or TRBV6-3 and TRBJ2-7; perhaps TRBD2 as D (6 bases). Germline lookup yields CDR1 MNHEY and CDR2 SVGEGT. With 0 bases removed from V and 1 base from J, the gap between germline ends came to 19 bases. The CDR3 runs 18 residues. In DNA, the CDR3 is TGTGCCAGCAGTTACTCGCCCCTGATAGCGGCCGCATCCTACGAGCAGTACTTC. Its translation: CASSYSPLIAAASYEQYF.

The chain has TRBV5-1 and TRBJ1-3, with TRBD1 as a possible D gene (6 bases). V was pared by 1 base and J by 4 bases, with 9 bases between. The V gene's germline CDR1 is SGHRS and CDR2 YFSETQ. The CDR3 sequence is 14 residues long. This chain's CDR3 is CASSLPGQGNTIYF. CDR3 nucleotides: TGCGCCAGCAGCTTGCCTGGACAGGGAAACACCATATATTTT.

This clone appeared a single time. The chain recombines TRBV2 with TRBJ1-1; a weak D match, TRBD1 (6 bases). This CDR3 spans 13 amino acids. CDR1 and CDR2 from the germline V gene are SNHLY and FYNNEI. Trimming pared 6 bases from V and 3 bases from J, leaving 11 bases between. CDR3: CASSGGLDTEAFF. CDR3 coding DNA: TGTGCCAGCAGCGGGGGGCTGGACACTGAAGCTTTCTTT.

V and J are TRBV12-3 or TRBV12-4 and TRBJ1-2, with D possibly TRBD1 on 6 matching bases. The CDR3 has 13 residues. Trimming left V 3 bases short and J 7 bases short, with 12 bases between. The CDR3 DNA is TGTGCCAGCAGTTTGCGAGGGGGAAGTGGCTACACCTTC. Protein sequence: CASSLRGGSGYTF.